This T cell receptor beta chain stems from a study of T cell clonotyping in hematopoietic cell transplantation. About the research overall: Recipients' pretransplant samples followed cytoreduction.

The length of the CDR3 is 15 residues. Trimming at V came to 4 bases and at J to 6 bases, leaving 9 bases not matched to a gene. Germline values: CDR1 SGDLS, CDR2 YYNGEE. Sequencing was performed with immunoSEQ multiplex PCR; in TCRdb, only in-frame clones are kept and a portion is missing. This table has thousands of clones, 70% to 90% appearing once. Time point indicated: recipient sample about 28 days before transplant, after cytoreduction. Blood collection times were about day -28 and days 30, 100, 180 posttransplant. This material consisted of peripheral blood mononuclear cells, taken before stem cell transplant. The genes are TRBV9 and TRBJ2-1; 8 nucleotides line up with TRBD2. This TCR came from a man younger than 45 with acute myeloid leukemia. Some clones in this sample may be carry-over from other donors' samples. The CDR3, as DNA: TGTGCCAGCAGCCGAGCGGGAGCTACCTTCAATGAGCAGTTCTTC. It is translated as CASSRAGATFNEQFF.